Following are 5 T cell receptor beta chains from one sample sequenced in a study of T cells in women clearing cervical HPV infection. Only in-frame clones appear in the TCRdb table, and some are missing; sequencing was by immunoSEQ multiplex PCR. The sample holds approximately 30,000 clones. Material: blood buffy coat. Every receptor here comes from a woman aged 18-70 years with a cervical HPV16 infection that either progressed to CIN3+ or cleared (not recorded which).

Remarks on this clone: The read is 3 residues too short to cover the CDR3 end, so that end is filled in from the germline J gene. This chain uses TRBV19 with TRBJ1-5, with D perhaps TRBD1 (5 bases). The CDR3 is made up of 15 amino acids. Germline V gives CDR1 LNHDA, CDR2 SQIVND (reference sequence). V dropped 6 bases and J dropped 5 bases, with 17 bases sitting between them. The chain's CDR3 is CASRLSETGYQPQHF. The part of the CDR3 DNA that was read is TGTGCCAGTAGGCTCTCTGAAACAGGTTATCAGCCC.

The CDR3 is CASSPPGGDSPLHF. CDR3 DNA, as far as it was read: TGTGCCAGCTCACCCCCCGGGGGGGATTCACCC. The gene calls are TRBV18 and TRBJ1-6, with D tentatively TRBD1 (5 bases). The CDR3 end is not reached by the read, which stops 3 residues before it; the germline J gene fills it in. CDR1 and CDR2 (germline): KGHSH, LQKENI. With 3 bases removed from V and 8 bases from J, the gap between germline ends came to 11 bases. The CDR3 loop spans 14 amino acids.

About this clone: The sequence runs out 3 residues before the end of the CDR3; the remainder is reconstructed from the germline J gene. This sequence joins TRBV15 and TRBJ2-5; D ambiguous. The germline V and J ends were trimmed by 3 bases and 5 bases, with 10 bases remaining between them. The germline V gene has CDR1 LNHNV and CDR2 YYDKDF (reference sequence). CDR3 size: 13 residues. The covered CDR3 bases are TGTGCCACCAGCAGTCTGGCCGGGGAGACC. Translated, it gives CATSSLAGET. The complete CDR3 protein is CATSSLAGETQYF.

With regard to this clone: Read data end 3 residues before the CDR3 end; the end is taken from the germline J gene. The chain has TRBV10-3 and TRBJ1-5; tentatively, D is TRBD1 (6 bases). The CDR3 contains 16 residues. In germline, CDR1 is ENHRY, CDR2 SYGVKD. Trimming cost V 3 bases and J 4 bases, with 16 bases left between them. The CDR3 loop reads CAISDPSGAQNQPQHF. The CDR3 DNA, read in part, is TGTGCCATCAGTGACCCCTCAGGGGCCCAGAATCAGCCC.

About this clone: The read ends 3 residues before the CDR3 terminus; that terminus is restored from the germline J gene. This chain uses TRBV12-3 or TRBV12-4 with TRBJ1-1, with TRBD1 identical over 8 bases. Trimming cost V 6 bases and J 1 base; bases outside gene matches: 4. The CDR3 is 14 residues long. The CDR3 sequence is CASRWGQANTEAFF. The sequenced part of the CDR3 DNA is TGTGCCAGCAGGTGGGGACAGGCGAACACTGAA.